A single sample gave rise to the 19 T cell receptor beta chains below, sequenced in a study of tumor and adjacent non-tumor tissue in lung cancer. A modified ARM-PCR protocol with three rounds of nested PCR amplified TCRbeta. TCRdb reanalysed the multiplex PCR reads using MiXCR and keeps one entry per CDR3 protein. The sample lists under 150,000 distinct CDR3 sequences, around two thirds occurring once. The template was RNA from unsorted bulk tissue. The material sequenced was lung tumor tissue. These TCRs come from a man aged 60 to 69 with small cell lung cancer.

About this clonotype itself: One end of the junction fails to match germline, which may point to a read error. The chain employs TRBV11-2 and TRBJ2-1, with a possible D match to TRBD2 (5 bases). CDR3 length: 14 amino acids. The V gene's germline CDR1 is SGHAT and CDR2 FQNNGV. The CDR3 bases are TGTGTCAGCCAGAAGCGGCAGAGCGACAATGGGCAGTTCTTC. This gives the protein CVSQKRQSDNGQFF.

In its sample, this clonotype was seen once. This may be a read error, as it is one base from a much larger clone. The chain has TRBV6-2 or TRBV6-3 and TRBJ2-5; D remains unclear. The germline gives CDR1 MNHEY, CDR2 SVGEGT. CDR3 size: 14 residues. The CDR3 DNA sequence: TGTGCCAGCGGTTACGCCCGTCGACAAGAGACCCAGTACTTC. It encodes CASGYARRQETQYF.

Turning to this clonotype: Relative to the germline gene, one junction end is altered; a read error may explain this. CDR3 sequence reads: CTTKSETDLFF. CDR3 DNA sequence: TGTACCACCAAATCAGAGACGGATCTGTTTTTT. This sequence joins TRBV24-1 and TRBJ2-2; D uncertain. The CDR3 is 11 amino acids. Germline CDR1 KGHDR, CDR2 SFDVKD.

The chain uses TRBV5-1 and TRBJ2-3, with D possibly matching TRBD1 (6 bases). Germline CDR1 is SGHRS and CDR2 is YFSETQ. This CDR3 is built from 14 residues. Trimming removed 5 bases from V and 4 bases from J, with 14 bases in between. In DNA form, the CDR3 reads TGCGCCAGCAGTTATAAGACAGGAGCAGATACGCAGTATTTT. This gives the protein CASSYKTGADTQYF.

This clonotype has just a few counts. This chain joins TRBV5-1 and TRBJ2-7, with 9 bases fitting TRBD2. Losses at the gene ends were 5 bases for V and 5 bases for J; bases not matched to a gene: 14. The CDR3 has 16 amino acids. CDR1 is SGHRS and CDR2 is YFSETQ in the germline V gene. The CDR3 here is CASRARGSGSHDEQYF. CDR3 in DNA: TGCGCCAGCAGGGCGCGTGGTAGCGGGAGCCACGACGAGCAGTACTTC.

The V call is TRBV7-9, the J call TRBJ2-7; D possibly matches TRBD1 or TRBD2 (5 bases each). Germline-derived CDR1 and CDR2 are SEHNR and FQNEAQ (reference sequence). The V and J ends lost 0 bases and 0 bases respectively, with 15 bases between them. The CDR3 sequence is 17 residues long. In DNA form, the CDR3 reads TGTGCCAGCAGCTTAGCTGACGGGGCGGAGAGCTCCTACGAGCAGTACTTC. Residues: CASSLADGAESSYEQYF.

In its sample, this clonotype was seen once. The CDR3 nucleotides read TGTGCCAGCAGCTTAACGGAACGGCAGCCCCAGTATTTT. It specifies CASSLTERQPQYF. V gene TRBV11-2 combines with J gene TRBJ1-5; D ambiguous. The closer fit of TRBJ2-3 to the DNA end suggests the J call may be wrong. Germline CDR1 is SGHAT and CDR2 is FQNNGV. The CDR3 length is 13 residues.

The chain carries TRBV5-6 and TRBJ2-5; 8 bases agree with TRBD1. The trim removed 2 bases at V and 6 bases at J, leaving 9 bases unmatched. From germline, CDR1 is SGHDT and CDR2 YYEEEE. The CDR3 extends over 15 amino acids. The CDR3 DNA sequence: TGTGCCAGCAGCTTTGATGGTCAGGGGGCACAGACCCAGTACTTC. This encodes CASSFDGQGAQTQYF.

This chain links TRBV6-6 with TRBJ1-5, with D hard to call. Trimming took 5 bases from V and 2 from J, leaving 19 bases between them. CDR3 length: 17 amino acids. The germline gives CDR1 MNHNY, CDR2 SVGAGI (reference sequence). CDR3 protein: CASSHRSGRSGNQPQHF. The DNA for the CDR3 is TGTGCCAGCAGTCACCGGTCCGGCAGGAGTGGCAATCAGCCCCAGCATTTT.

Points on this clonotype: A read error may explain this, as a much larger clone is one base away. The chain couples TRBV20-1 to TRBJ1-6; tentatively, D is TRBD1 (6 bases). Germline CDR1 and CDR2: DFQATT and SNEGSKA (reference sequence). The CDR3 has 12 residues. CDR3 amino acids: CRAREGGSPLHF. CDR3 coding DNA: TGCAGAGCTAGAGAGGGGGGTTCACCCCTCCACTTT.

This clonotype came up many times. The chain joins TRBV11-2 to TRBJ2-7; D is unclear. Between the trimmed V and J ends, which lost 7 bases and 3 bases, there was a span of 7 bases. Germline V gives CDR1 SGHAT, CDR2 FQNNGV. The CDR3 extends over 11 amino acids. The CDR3 sequence is CASTSLYEQYF. The CDR3 nucleotides read TGTGCCAGCACCTCTCTCTACGAGCAGTACTTC.

About this clonotype: A much bigger clone sits one base away, suggesting this may be a read error. The gene calls are TRBV6-5 and TRBJ2-1; 7 bases are a match to TRBD2. The CDR3 runs 14 residues. Germline V gene data show CDR1 as MNHEY and CDR2 as SVGAGI. The CDR3 nucleotides read TGTCCCAGCAGTTACTCGGGACTAAGAGATGAGCAGTTCTTC. It is translated as CPSSYSGLRDEQFF.

This clonotype showed up just once. Its ends do not fully match the called genes, so a read error is possible. The chain links TRBV20-1 to TRBJ2-1; TRBD2 is a possible D gene (6 bases). The CDR3 runs to 15 residues. CDR1 is DFQATT, CDR2 SNEGSKA, per germline (reference sequence). For the CDR3, the DNA is TGCAGTGCTAGGAACCCGATAGCGGAGTACAATGAGCCGTTCTTC. Encoded protein: CSARNPIAEYNEPFF.

This clonotype was detected many times. The chain has TRBV6-5 and TRBJ2-3; no definite D call. Looked up from germline, CDR1 is MNHEY and CDR2 is SVGAGI. V shed 2 bases and J shed 4 bases, with 16 bases lying between them. CDR3 size: 16 residues. CDR3 in amino acids: CASSYSHPGRADTQYF. As DNA, the CDR3 is TGTGCCAGCAGTTACAGCCATCCTGGGCGTGCAGATACGCAGTATTTT.

As for this clonotype: Possible read error: a much larger clone is one base away. The CDR3 protein is CNVGEGPANEKLFF. The DNA for the CDR3 is TGCAACGTTGGTGAGGGCCCGGCGAATGAAAAACTGTTTTTT. The chain uses TRBV29-1 and TRBJ1-4, with D unclear. Germline loops: CDR1 SQVTM, CDR2 ANQGSEA. CDR3 length equals 14 residues.

The chain uses TRBV19 and TRBJ1-5, with D possibly being TRBD1 (6 bases). This CDR3 region has 15 residues. Trimming shortened V by 5 bases and J by 7 bases, and 18 bases separated the two germline ends. Germline V gene sequence: CDR1 LNHDA, CDR2 SQIVND (reference sequence). In nucleotides, the CDR3 is TGTGCCAGTAGTCCGCGGAACGTACAGGGCCAGCCCCAGCATTTT. The encoded protein is CASSPRNVQGQPQHF. Together with reference TRBV19 and TRBJ1-5, the CDR3 gives the full variable domain: DGGITQSPKYLFRKEGQNVTLSCEQNLNHDAMYWYRQDPGQGLRLIYYSQIVNDFQKGDIAEGYSVSREKKESFPLTVTSAQKNPTAFYLCASSPRNVQGQPQHFGDGTRLSIL.

In the case of this clonotype: No conserved phenylalanine or tryptophan ends this CDR3, so it is likely a read error. The chain couples TRBV6-1 to TRBJ2-3, with D perhaps matching TRBD2 (7 bases). The germline V gene has CDR1 MNHNS and CDR2 SASEGT. This CDR3 is 15 amino acids long. CDR3 amino acids: CTSSEGGYSTDTQYL. CDR3 coding DNA: TGTACCAGCAGCGAGGGGGGGTATAGTACAGATACGCAGTATCTT.

In its sample, this clonotype was seen a few times. The chain combines TRBV12-3 or TRBV12-4 with TRBJ1-1, with a possible D match to TRBD1 (5 bases). The CDR3 loop spans 13 amino acids. Trimming stripped 2 bases from V and 8 bases from J, with 12 bases between. CDR3 nucleotide sequence: TGTGCCAGCAGTTTATGGGGGGATGGGGAAGCTTTCTTT. Amino acid sequence: CASSLWGDGEAFF.

To note about this clonotype: An end of the junction differs from the germline gene, which may be a read error. The chain recombines TRBV11-3 with TRBJ2-2; D is undetermined. Looked up from germline, CDR1 is SGHNT and CDR2 is YENEEA. This CDR3 comprises 14 residues. The CDR3 DNA follows: TGTGCCAGCAGCATAGTGGTGAACACTGGGGAGCTGTTTTTT. It translates to CASSIVVNTGELFF.